Following are 25 T cell receptor beta chains from one sample sequenced in a study of vaccination effects on CD4 cells after COVID-19. The data were produced by immunoSEQ multiplex PCR, yet TCRdb's version contains in-frame clones alone and is incomplete. In the table there are tens of thousands of clones, 72% of which are singletons. These receptors have no identified antigens. CD4+ T cell isolation took place after about 11 days of culture. The source was CD4+ T cells from PBMCs cultured without peptide, collected before COVID-19 vaccination. These receptors were taken from a human donor who had a prior SARS-CoV-2 infection.

CDR3 in amino acids: CASSISSLWDRGIPNTEAFF. The CDR3 nucleotides read TGTGCCAGTAGTATAAGTAGTCTTTGGGACAGGGGAATCCCGAACACTGAAGCTTTCTTT. V is TRBV19 and J is TRBJ1-1; 10 bases map to TRBD1. Per germline, CDR1 LNHDA and CDR2 SQIVND (reference sequence). The junction had 16 bases not matched to a gene; V was cut back by 2 bases and J by 1 base. The CDR3 is made up of 20 amino acids.

The CDR3 is CASSSRESYEQYF. CDR3 sequence (DNA): TGTGCCAGCAGTTCCAGGGAGTCCTACGAGCAGTACTTC. V gene TRBV12-3 or TRBV12-4 combines with J gene TRBJ2-7; D possibly uses TRBD1 or TRBD2 (5 bases each). The CDR3 has 13 amino acids. Trimming pared 4 bases from V and 1 base from J, leaving 8 bases between.

The chain recombines TRBV5-8 with TRBJ2-1; D not resolved. V shed 7 bases and J shed 6 bases, with 5 bases lying between them. CDR3 size: 10 residues. CDR1 is SGHTS, CDR2 YDEGEE, per germline. CDR3 residues: CASAGNEQFF. CDR3 nucleotides: TGTGCCAGCGCAGGCAATGAGCAGTTCTTC. Together with reference TRBV5-8 and TRBJ2-1, the CDR3 gives the full variable domain: EAGVTQSPTHLIKTRGQQATLRCSPISGHTSVYWYQQALGLGLQFLLWYDEGEERNRGNFPPRFSGRQFPNYSSELNVNALELEDSALYLCASAGNEQFFGPGTRLTVL.

This clone was observed a few times. This chain joins TRBV2 and TRBJ2-7; D unresolved. The germline V and J ends were trimmed by 6 bases and 6 bases, with 9 bases remaining between them. The CDR3 has 11 residues. Germline V gives CDR1 SNHLY, CDR2 FYNNEI. The CDR3 DNA reads TGTGCCAGCAGAGGTTACCTCGAGCAGTACTTC. As protein: CASRGYLEQYF.

The chain is built from TRBV15 and TRBJ2-1; D ambiguous. The CDR3 extends over 14 amino acids. Trimming removed 1 base from V and 9 bases from J, with 13 bases in between. Germline V CDR1 and CDR2: LNHNV, YYDKDF (reference sequence). CDR3 DNA: TGTGCCACCAGCAGAGCTCTAGATCCAGCTGAGCAGTTCTTC. Translated: CATSRALDPAEQFF.

The chain uses TRBV6-6 and TRBJ1-2; D perhaps matches TRBD1 (6 bases). V dropped 7 bases and J dropped 3 bases, with 12 bases sitting between them. CDR1 is MNHNY and CDR2 is SVGAGI in the germline V gene (reference sequence). This CDR3 comprises 13 residues. The CDR3 DNA is TGTGCCAGCAAAACAGGACAGTACTATGGCTACACCTTC. It is translated as CASKTGQYYGYTF.

This clone appeared a few times. The chain is built from TRBV5-1 and TRBJ1-2; D is unresolved. Germline-derived CDR1 and CDR2 are SGHRS and YFSETQ. The CDR3 spans 15 residues. The V end was cut by 5 bases, the J end by 3 bases, with 17 bases between. CDR3 in DNA: TGCGCCAGCAGGGTCCTTGTGGCTGGGGACTATGGCTACACCTTC. Its translation is CASRVLVAGDYGYTF.

V and J are TRBV6-5 and TRBJ2-1, with D possibly being TRBD1 (6 bases). The CDR3 totals 14 residues. Germline CDR1 and CDR2: MNHEY and SVGAGI. The germline V and J ends were trimmed by 5 bases and 1 base, with 9 bases remaining between them. The CDR3 loop is CASSQTGSYNEQFF. The DNA for the CDR3 is TGTGCCAGCAGTCAAACAGGGTCCTACAATGAGCAGTTCTTC.

This rearrangement joins TRBV5-6 to TRBJ2-7, with a tentative D call TRBD2 (5 bases). The CDR3 runs 14 residues. Trimming left V 6 bases short and J 2 bases short, with 15 bases between. Germline CDR1 reads SGHDT; CDR2 reads YYEEEE. The CDR3 region has the DNA TGTGCCAGCAACCAGAGGGCGGGCACCTACGAGCAGTACTTC. Its protein product is CASNQRAGTYEQYF.

The chain couples TRBV5-1 to TRBJ1-1; 9 bases align to TRBD1. This CDR3 spans 15 amino acids. After removal of 5 bases from V and 5 bases from J, the junction contained 10 bases not matched to a gene. Germline assignment: CDR1 SGHRS and CDR2 YFSETQ. The DNA for the CDR3 is TGCGCCAGCAGTCTGGGGACAGGGAGAGGGACTGAAGCTTTCTTT. This gives the protein CASSLGTGRGTEAFF.

This clone showed up just a few times. The rearrangement joins TRBV2 to TRBJ1-1; D is possibly TRBD1 (6 bases). The CDR3 is 16 residues long. CDR1 is SNHLY and CDR2 is FYNNEI in the germline V gene. Trimming took off 4 bases at V and 5 bases at J, with 20 bases between the two ends. CDR3 protein: CASSAEQGFLGTEAFF. CDR3 DNA sequence: TGTGCCAGCAGTGCAGAGCAGGGGTTCCTAGGGACTGAAGCTTTCTTT.

The rearrangement links TRBV27 to TRBJ2-1; 9 bases agree with TRBD2. V trimming: 4 bases; J trimming: 8 bases; junction bases outside the gene matches: 6. Germline CDR1 and CDR2: MNHEY and SMNVEV (reference sequence). The CDR3 extends over 14 amino acids. The CDR3 region is CASSWIAGVDEQFF. The CDR3 region has the DNA TGTGCCAGCAGTTGGATAGCGGGAGTTGATGAGCAGTTCTTC.

The chain couples TRBV2 to TRBJ2-3; D may be TRBD2 (6 bases). The germline V gene has CDR1 SNHLY and CDR2 FYNNEI. The CDR3 spans 15 residues. Trimming pared 3 bases from V and 5 bases from J, leaving 15 bases between. The CDR3 spells CASSDRGRPVDTQYF. In DNA, the CDR3 is TGTGCCAGCAGTGATCGGGGGAGGCCAGTAGATACGCAGTATTTT. The full variable domain, in which reference TRBV2 and TRBJ2-3 provide the parts outside the CDR3, is EPEVTQTPSHQVTQMGQEVILRCVPISNHLYFYWYRQILGQKVEFLVSFYNNEISEKSEIFDDQFSVERPDGSNFTLKIRSTKLEDSAMYFCASSDRGRPVDTQYFGPGTRLTVL.

The J gene is TRBJ1-1, the V gene TRBV5-1; D might be TRBD1 (6 bases). Between the trimmed V and J ends, which lost 3 bases and 0 bases, there was a span of 9 bases. Germline CDR1 is SGHRS and CDR2 is YFSETQ. The CDR3 covers 14 residues. The CDR3 region is CASSSDRMNTEAFF. In nucleotides, the CDR3 is TGCGCCAGCAGCTCGGACAGAATGAACACTGAAGCTTTCTTT.

The J gene is TRBJ1-3, the V gene TRBV5-1; 7 positions agree with TRBD1. The length of the CDR3 is 16 residues. The J segment lost 0 bases and the V segment lost 0 bases, leaving 3 bases of the junction unmatched. Germline lookup yields CDR1 SGHRS and CDR2 YFSETQ. The CDR3 sequence is CASSLVGTVSGNTIYF. The CDR3, as DNA: TGCGCCAGCAGCTTGGTGGGGACAGTCTCTGGAAACACCATATATTTT.

The genes are TRBV6-5 and TRBJ2-3, with 10 bases identical to TRBD2. CDR1 is MNHEY, CDR2 SVGAGI, per germline. This CDR3 has 14 residues. The J segment lost 6 bases and the V segment lost 8 bases, leaving 8 bases of the junction unmatched. CDR3 sequence: CASRTSGVRDTQYF. CDR3 coding DNA: TGTGCCAGCCGAACTAGCGGGGTTCGGGATACGCAGTATTTT.

This clone was observed a handful of times. The CDR3 bases are TGTGCCAGCAGGGAACTGACTAGCGTGGGCCTCGGTACGCAGTATTTT. Its protein is CASRELTSVGLGTQYF. V and J are TRBV2 and TRBJ2-3; 8 bases map to TRBD2. This CDR3 comprises 16 residues. The trim removed 6 bases at V and 8 bases at J, leaving 16 bases unmatched. Germline V gene sequence: CDR1 SNHLY, CDR2 FYNNEI.

V and J are TRBV29-1 and TRBJ1-1; TRBD1 might be the D (6 bases). The CDR3 runs to 13 residues. In germline, CDR1 is SQVTM, CDR2 ANQGSEA. With 6 bases removed from V and 5 bases from J, the gap between germline ends came to 16 bases. CDR3 DNA: TGCAGCGTAGGACAGAGGCTGGGGACTGAAGCTTTCTTT. Translation gives CSVGQRLGTEAFF.

This CDR3 is CASSHIPGDSGANVLTF. The DNA of the CDR3 is TGCGCCAGCAGCCACATCCCAGGGGACTCTGGGGCCAACGTCCTGACTTTC. This chain uses TRBV4-1 with TRBJ2-6, with D tentatively TRBD1 (6 bases). The germline gives CDR1 MGHRA, CDR2 YSYEKL. Trimming shortened V by 3 bases and J by 0 bases, and 12 bases separated the two germline ends. This CDR3 is built from 17 residues.

V gene TRBV3-1 (or the pseudogene TRBV3-2) combines with J gene TRBJ2-3; D may be TRBD2 (7 bases). The CDR3 is made up of 15 amino acids. V gave up 3 bases and J gave up 4 bases, with 14 bases separating them. From germline, CDR1 is LGHDT and CDR2 YNNKEL (reference sequence). The CDR3 sequence is CASSHFAGGPDTQYF. The CDR3 DNA reads as TGTGCCAGCAGCCATTTTGCCGGGGGGCCAGATACGCAGTATTTT.

The chain joins TRBV12-3 or TRBV12-4 to TRBJ2-1, with D possibly TRBD2 on 5 matching bases. The V end lost 3 bases, the J end lost 10 bases, and 13 bases lay between the germline ends. The CDR3 totals 13 residues. CDR3 nucleotide sequence: TGTGCCAGCAGTTTTCAGCTAGCTGGGGAGCAGTTCTTC. The encoded protein is CASSFQLAGEQFF.

CDR3 sequence: CASSVDGGGFSGELFF. The CDR3 DNA sequence: TGTGCCAGCAGCGTAGACGGCGGGGGGTTCTCCGGGGAGCTGTTTTTT. This rearrangement joins TRBV9 to TRBJ2-2; 8 bases fit TRBD2. Per the germline V gene, CDR1 is SGDLS and CDR2 is YYNGEE. The CDR3 consists of 16 residues. V dropped 0 bases and J dropped 6; count of bases not matched to a gene: 7. Combining the CDR3 with reference TRBV9 and TRBJ2-2 gives the whole variable domain DSGVTQTPKHLITATGQRVTLRCSPRSGDLSVYWYQQSLDQGLQFLIQYYNGEERAKGNILERFSAQQFPDLHSELNLSSLELGDSALYFCASSVDGGGFSGELFFGEGSRLTVL.

Remarks on this clone: At the DNA level, this CDR3 is encoded by other sequences in the same sample as well. This sequence joins TRBV5-1 and TRBJ2-5, with 7 bases lining up with TRBD1. CDR1 SGHRS and CDR2 YFSETQ come from the germline V gene. The CDR3 length is 14 residues. The V gene end was trimmed by 3 bases and the J gene end by 2 bases; junction bases not matched to a gene: 4. CDR3 region: CASSSPGQQETQYF. The CDR3 DNA reads as TGCGCCAGCAGCTCACCGGGACAGCAAGAGACCCAGTACTTC.

The chain employs TRBV29-1 and TRBJ1-6; 7 positions agree with TRBD1. The CDR3 loop spans 17 amino acids. V lost 6 bases and J lost 5; bases outside the gene matches: 16. Germline values: CDR1 SQVTM, CDR2 ANQGSEA. Here the CDR3 reads CSVGSAPDRVHNSPLHF. CDR3 in DNA: TGCAGCGTAGGATCTGCCCCTGACAGGGTCCATAATTCACCCCTCCACTTT.

The chain couples TRBV19 to TRBJ1-6; D might be TRBD1 (5 bases). Trimming pared 8 bases from V and 3 bases from J, leaving 11 bases between. This CDR3 contains 14 residues. The germline CDR1 and CDR2 sequences are LNHDA and SQIVND (reference sequence). CDR3 sequence (DNA): TGTGCCAGTGCCGAGGGGCTCTATAATTCACCCCTCCACTTT. Its translation: CASAEGLYNSPLHF.